These 14 T cell receptor beta chains were all obtained from the same sample, sequenced in a study of cytomegalovirus exposure and HLA in healthy donors. The PCR ran on 60 Vbeta and 13 Jbeta primers. Clones were read by immunoSEQ multiplex PCR, and TCRdb kept only the in-frame ones, dropping some. Recorded for this sample: some 89,000 clones. What was sequenced was PBMCs. Every receptor here comes from a woman aged 25 to 45 in good health and CMV-seronegative.

The chain joins TRBV4-2 to TRBJ1-3; D is possibly TRBD1 (5 bases). Deletions cut 0 bases from V and 0 bases from J, with 9 bases between. The CDR3 contains 16 residues. CDR1 is LGHNA, CDR2 YNFKEQ, per germline. The chain's CDR3 is CASSQDPQGSGNTIYF. The CDR3 nucleotides read TGTGCCAGCAGCCAAGATCCTCAGGGCTCTGGAAACACCATATATTTT.

This chain joins TRBV11-3 and TRBJ1-4; the match to TRBD1 covers 7 bases. The CDR3 length is 14 residues. The V gene end was trimmed by 1 base and the J gene end by 5 bases; junction bases not matched to a gene: 1. Germline V gives CDR1 SGHNT, CDR2 YENEEA. The CDR3 protein is CASSLGGQNEKLFF. CDR3 DNA sequence: TGTGCCAGCAGCTTAGGGGGACAGAATGAAAAACTGTTTTTT.

The gene calls are TRBV7-3 and TRBJ2-2; D may be TRBD1 (6 bases). This CDR3 comprises 17 residues. Per the germline V gene, CDR1 is SGHTA and CDR2 is FQGTGA. Trimming took 8 bases from V and 5 from J, leaving 24 bases between them. This chain's CDR3 is CASGIALGGTGTGELFF. DNA for the CDR3: TGTGCCAGCGGAATAGCTCTAGGGGGAACGGGTACCGGGGAGCTGTTTTTT. Full variable domain (remainder filled in from reference TRBV7-3 and TRBJ2-2): GAGVSQTPSNKVTEKGKYVELRCDPISGHTALYWYRQSLGQGPEFLIYFQGTGAADDSGLPNDRFFAVRPEGSVSTLKIQRTERGDSAVYLCASGIALGGTGTGELFFGEGSRLTVL.

The chain recombines TRBV7-8 with TRBJ2-6, with 8 bases that match TRBD1. CDR1 and CDR2 (germline): SGHVS, FQNEAQ. The CDR3 totals 18 residues. V shed 6 bases and J 0 bases; nucleotides not matched to a gene: 10. In nucleotides, the CDR3 is TGTGCCAGCAGGGCCGAACGGACAGGGTTCTCTGGGGCCAACGTCCTGACTTTC. It specifies CASRAERTGFSGANVLTF.

This chain links TRBV28 with TRBJ1-2; maybe TRBD1 (5 bases). V was trimmed by 5 bases and J by 6 bases, leaving 19 bases between them. CDR1 is MDHEN and CDR2 is SYDVKM in the germline V gene. The CDR3 length is 15 residues. The CDR3 here is CASSENPGISNGYTF. CDR3 nucleotides: TGTGCCAGCAGTGAAAATCCAGGGATATCGAATGGCTACACCTTC.

The rearrangement joins TRBV7-9 to TRBJ1-3, with 8 bases identical to TRBD1. Losses at the gene ends were 4 bases for V and 8 bases for J; bases not matched to a gene: 10. Germline V gives CDR1 SEHNR, CDR2 FQNEAQ (reference sequence). The CDR3 totals 15 residues. CDR3 amino acids: CASSSTDRGGHTIYF. Here the CDR3 DNA reads TGTGCCAGCAGCTCTACTGACAGGGGCGGACACACCATATATTTT.

The genes are TRBV30 and TRBJ1-1; D remains ambiguous. The V gene lost 0 bases and the J gene lost 13 bases, with 15 bases spanning the gap. Per germline, CDR1 GTSNPN and CDR2 SVGIG (reference sequence). This CDR3 contains 12 residues. The CDR3 region has the DNA TGTGCCTGGAGTGTAGGCCGCGAACGAGGTTTCTTT. Amino acids: CAWSVGRERGFF.

This rearrangement joins TRBV28 to TRBJ2-5; no reliable D call. CDR3 length: 14 residues. Germline assignment: CDR1 MDHEN and CDR2 SYDVKM. Trimming cost V 6 bases and J 5 bases, with 16 bases left between them. CDR3 amino acids: CASRPSGYGETQYF. The CDR3, as DNA: TGTGCCAGCAGGCCCTCGGGTTACGGGGAGACCCAGTACTTC.

The chain recombines TRBV28 with TRBJ1-1; D not resolved. V lost 6 bases and J 2 bases, leaving 16 bases between the germline ends. CDR1 is MDHEN, CDR2 SYDVKM, per germline. The CDR3 contains 15 residues. The CDR3 reads CASRRYGAGNTEAFF. CDR3 DNA: TGTGCCAGCAGAAGATACGGCGCGGGTAACACTGAAGCTTTCTTT.

A remark on this clone: Likely a read error: the CDR3 ends without its conserved phenylalanine or tryptophan. The DNA is left out, because the CDR3 cannot be placed on it with certainty; the CDR3 is given as TCRdb lists it. The chain recombines TRBV7-4 with TRBJ2-3; the table's D call, TRBD2, has no DNA check behind it. Germline V gene data show CDR1 as SGHVT and CDR2 as SQSDAQ. Including both end residues, the CDR3 is 16 amino acids long. The CDR3: CASSLTYWTSGGYPPS.

The V call is TRBV28, the J call TRBJ2-5; 12 bases agree with TRBD2. Per germline, CDR1 MDHEN and CDR2 SYDVKM. The CDR3 spans 22 residues. The V gene end was trimmed by 1 base and the J gene end by 7 bases; junction bases not matched to a gene: 25. DNA for the CDR3: TGTGCCAGCAGTTTATTTTATCTCGTGACTAGCGGGGGCCTAACGCAGGGGGCGACCCAGTACTTC. The encoded protein is CASSLFYLVTSGGLTQGATQYF.

The rearrangement joins TRBV28 to TRBJ2-7; D call uncertain. This CDR3 comprises 15 residues. Trimming removed 4 bases at V and 7 bases at J, with 20 bases between. The germline V gene encodes CDR1 MDHEN and CDR2 SYDVKM. CDR3 sequence (DNA): TGTGCCAGCAGTTCCCCCGCGGAGTCTTACGTGGAGCAGTACTTC. Protein sequence: CASSSPAESYVEQYF.

This rearrangement joins TRBV14 to TRBJ1-2, with 10 positions matching TRBD1. CDR3 size: 16 residues. Germline trimming cut 3 bases from V and 0 bases from J; bases unmatched to any gene: 4. Germline values: CDR1 SGHDN, CDR2 FVKESK. CDR3 sequence reads: CASSQIDRGPNYGYTF. CDR3 bases: TGTGCCAGCAGCCAGATCGACAGGGGGCCTAACTATGGCTACACCTTC.

This rearrangement joins TRBV14 to TRBJ1-1; 12 bases align to TRBD1. J was trimmed by 9 bases and V by 4 bases; bases with no gene match: 9. There are 15 residues in the CDR3. CDR1 SGHDN and CDR2 FVKESK come from the germline V gene. In nucleotides, the CDR3 is TGTGCCAGCAGCCCCTGGGGACAGGGGGCTCGTAAAGCTTTCTTT. Translating it yields CASSPWGQGARKAFF.